The sequence of this T cell receptor beta chain was determined in a study of cytomegalovirus exposure and HLA in healthy donors. Germline CDR1 is ENHRY and CDR2 is SYGVKD. The length of the CDR3 is 15 residues. The V and J ends lost 4 bases and 3 bases, in that order; junction bases with no gene match: 6. 13 Jbeta primers and 60 Vbeta primers were used for the PCR. Sequencing used immunoSEQ multiplex PCR; TCRdb keeps in-frame clones, though not all of them. The data hold around 170,000 clones, with around three quarters observed a single time. The specimen was PBMCs. This chain uses TRBV10-3 with TRBJ1-2; 9 nucleotides agree with TRBD1. This receptor was identified in a man between 40 and 49 years old in good health and CMV-seronegative. The CDR3 loop is CAISAGTGQYYGYTF. CDR3 nucleotides: TGTGCCATCAGTGCTGGGACAGGGCAATACTATGGCTACACCTTC.